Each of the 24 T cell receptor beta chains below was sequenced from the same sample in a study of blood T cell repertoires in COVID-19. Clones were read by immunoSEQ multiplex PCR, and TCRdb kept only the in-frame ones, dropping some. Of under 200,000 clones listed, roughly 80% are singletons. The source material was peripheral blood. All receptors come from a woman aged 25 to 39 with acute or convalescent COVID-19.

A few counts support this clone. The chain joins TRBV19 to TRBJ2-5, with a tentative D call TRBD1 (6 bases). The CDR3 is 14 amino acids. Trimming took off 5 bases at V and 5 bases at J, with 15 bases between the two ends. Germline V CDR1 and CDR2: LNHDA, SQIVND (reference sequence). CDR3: CASSPQGSMETQYF. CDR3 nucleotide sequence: TGTGCCAGTAGTCCCCAGGGGAGTATGGAGACCCAGTACTTC.

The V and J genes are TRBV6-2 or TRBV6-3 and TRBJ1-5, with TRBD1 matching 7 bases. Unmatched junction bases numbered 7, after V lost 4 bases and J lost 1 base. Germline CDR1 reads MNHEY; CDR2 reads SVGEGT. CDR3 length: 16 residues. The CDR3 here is CASSSSGTASNQPQHF. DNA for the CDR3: TGTGCCAGCAGTTCCTCCGGGACAGCAAGCAATCAGCCCCAGCATTTT.

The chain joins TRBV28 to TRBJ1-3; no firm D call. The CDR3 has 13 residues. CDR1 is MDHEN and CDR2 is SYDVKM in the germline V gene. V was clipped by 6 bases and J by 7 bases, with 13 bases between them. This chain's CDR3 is CASSFSMWNTIYF. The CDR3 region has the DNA TGTGCCAGCAGCTTCAGTATGTGGAACACCATATATTTT. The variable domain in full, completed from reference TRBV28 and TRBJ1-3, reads DVKVTQSSRYLVKRTGEKVFLECVQDMDHENMFWYRQDPGLGLRLIYFSYDVKMKEKGDIPEGYSVSREKKERFSLILESASTNQTSMYLCASSFSMWNTIYFGEGSWLTVV.

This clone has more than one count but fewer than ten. The CDR3 spells CASSGGRGKKQYF. The CDR3 coding sequence is TGCGCCAGCAGTGGGGGCAGGGGGAAGAAGCAGTACTTC. The chain carries TRBV10-1 and TRBJ2-7, with 7 bases lining up with TRBD1. CDR1 is WNHNN and CDR2 is SYGVQD in the germline V gene (reference sequence). The V gene end was trimmed by 4 bases and the J gene end by 8 bases; junction bases not matched to a gene: 8. The CDR3 is 13 amino acids.

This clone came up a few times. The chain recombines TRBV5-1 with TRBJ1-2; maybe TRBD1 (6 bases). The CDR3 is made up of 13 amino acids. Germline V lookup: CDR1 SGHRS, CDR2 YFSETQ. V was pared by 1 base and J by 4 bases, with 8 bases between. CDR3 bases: TGCGCCAGCAGCTTGAACAGGGCCTATGGCTACACCTTC. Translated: CASSLNRAYGYTF.

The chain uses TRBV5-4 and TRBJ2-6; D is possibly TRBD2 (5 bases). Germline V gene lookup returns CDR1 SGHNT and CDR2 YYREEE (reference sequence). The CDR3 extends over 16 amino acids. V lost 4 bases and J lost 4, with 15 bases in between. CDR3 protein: CASSNARVSGANVLTF. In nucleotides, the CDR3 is TGTGCCAGCAGCAACGCGAGGGTTTCGGGGGCCAACGTCCTGACTTTC.

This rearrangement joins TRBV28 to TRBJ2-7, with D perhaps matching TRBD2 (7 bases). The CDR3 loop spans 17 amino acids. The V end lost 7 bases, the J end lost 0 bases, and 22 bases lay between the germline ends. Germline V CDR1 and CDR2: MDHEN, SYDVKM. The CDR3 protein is CASNPTLGGGYSYEQYF. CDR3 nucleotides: TGTGCCAGCAACCCAACCTTGGGGGGGGGCTACTCCTACGAGCAGTACTTC.

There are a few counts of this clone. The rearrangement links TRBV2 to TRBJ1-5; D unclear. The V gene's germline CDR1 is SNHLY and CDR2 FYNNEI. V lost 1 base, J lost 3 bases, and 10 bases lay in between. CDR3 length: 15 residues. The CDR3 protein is CASSEGPANNQPQHF. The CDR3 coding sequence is TGTGCCAGCAGTGAAGGCCCCGCGAACAATCAGCCCCAGCATTTT.

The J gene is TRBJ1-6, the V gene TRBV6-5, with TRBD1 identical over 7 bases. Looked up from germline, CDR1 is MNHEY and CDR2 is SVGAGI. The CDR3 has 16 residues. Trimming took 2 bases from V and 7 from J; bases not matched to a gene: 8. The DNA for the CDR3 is TGTGCCAGCAGTTACCTTTCGACAGGGCGGAATTCACCCCTCCACTTT. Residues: CASSYLSTGRNSPLHF.

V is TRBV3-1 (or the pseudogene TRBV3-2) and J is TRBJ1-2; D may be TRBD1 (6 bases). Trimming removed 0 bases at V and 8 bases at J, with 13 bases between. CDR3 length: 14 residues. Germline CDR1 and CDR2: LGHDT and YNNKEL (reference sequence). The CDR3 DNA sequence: TGTGCCAGCAGCCAAGACTTGGGGGCGCGAGGCTACACCTTC. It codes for CASSQDLGARGYTF.

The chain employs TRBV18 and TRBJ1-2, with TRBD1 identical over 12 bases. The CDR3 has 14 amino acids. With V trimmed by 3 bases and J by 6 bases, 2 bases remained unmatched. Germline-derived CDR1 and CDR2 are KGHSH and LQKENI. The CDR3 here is CASSPGTGGDGYTF. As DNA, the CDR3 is TGTGCCAGCTCACCCGGGACAGGGGGCGATGGCTACACCTTC.

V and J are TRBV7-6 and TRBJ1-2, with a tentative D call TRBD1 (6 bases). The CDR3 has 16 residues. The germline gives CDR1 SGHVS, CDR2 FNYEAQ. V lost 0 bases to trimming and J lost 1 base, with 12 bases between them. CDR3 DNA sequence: TGTGCCAGCAGCTTAGCACCAGGACAGCTTAACTATGGCTACACCTTC. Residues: CASSLAPGQLNYGYTF.

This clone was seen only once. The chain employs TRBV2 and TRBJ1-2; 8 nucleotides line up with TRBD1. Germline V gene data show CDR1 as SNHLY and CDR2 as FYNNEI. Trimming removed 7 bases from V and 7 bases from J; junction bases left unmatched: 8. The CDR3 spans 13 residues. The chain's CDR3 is CASMQQGVAGYTF. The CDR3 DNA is TGTGCCAGCATGCAACAGGGGGTGGCTGGCTACACCTTC.

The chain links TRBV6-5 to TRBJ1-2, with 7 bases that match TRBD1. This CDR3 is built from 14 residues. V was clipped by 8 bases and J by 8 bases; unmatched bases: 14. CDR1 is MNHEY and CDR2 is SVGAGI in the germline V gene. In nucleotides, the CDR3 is TGTGCCAGCTTGACAGGGATTGGATCGTGGGGCTACACCTTC. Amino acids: CASLTGIGSWGYTF.

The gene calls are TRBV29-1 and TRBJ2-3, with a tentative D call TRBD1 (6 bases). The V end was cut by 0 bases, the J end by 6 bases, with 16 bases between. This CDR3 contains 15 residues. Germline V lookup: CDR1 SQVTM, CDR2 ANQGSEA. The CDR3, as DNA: TGCAGCGTTGAAGATTCGAGGGGGTCGCAGGATACGCAGTATTTT. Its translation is CSVEDSRGSQDTQYF.

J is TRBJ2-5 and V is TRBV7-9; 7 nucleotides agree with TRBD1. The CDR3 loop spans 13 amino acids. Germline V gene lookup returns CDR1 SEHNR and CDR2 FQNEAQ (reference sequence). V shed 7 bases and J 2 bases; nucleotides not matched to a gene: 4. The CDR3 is CASTRGQQETQYF. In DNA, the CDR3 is TGTGCCAGCACCCGGGGACAGCAAGAGACCCAGTACTTC.

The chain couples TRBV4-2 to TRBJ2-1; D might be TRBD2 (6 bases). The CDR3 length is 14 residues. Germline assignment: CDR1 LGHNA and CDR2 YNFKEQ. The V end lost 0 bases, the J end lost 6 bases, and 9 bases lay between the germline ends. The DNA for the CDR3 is TGTGCCAGCAGCCAAGACACTAGCCTCAATGAGCAGTTCTTC. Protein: CASSQDTSLNEQFF.

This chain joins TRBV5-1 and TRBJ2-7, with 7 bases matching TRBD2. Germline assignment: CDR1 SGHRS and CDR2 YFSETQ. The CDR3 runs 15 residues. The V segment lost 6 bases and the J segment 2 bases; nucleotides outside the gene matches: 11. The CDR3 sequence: CASIGGGGGAYEQYF. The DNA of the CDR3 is TGCGCCAGCATAGGAGGCGGGGGAGGGGCCTACGAGCAGTACTTC.

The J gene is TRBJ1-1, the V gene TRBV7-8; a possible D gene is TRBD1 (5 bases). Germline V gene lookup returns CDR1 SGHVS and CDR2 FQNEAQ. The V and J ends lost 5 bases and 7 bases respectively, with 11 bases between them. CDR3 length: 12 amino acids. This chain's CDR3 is CASSPRTIEAFF. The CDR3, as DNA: TGTGCCAGCAGCCCCCGGACAATTGAAGCTTTCTTT.

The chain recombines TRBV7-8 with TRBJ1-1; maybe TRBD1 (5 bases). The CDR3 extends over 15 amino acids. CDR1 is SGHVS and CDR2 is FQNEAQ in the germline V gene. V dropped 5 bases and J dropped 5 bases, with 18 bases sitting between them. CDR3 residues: CASSQETVGGTEAFF. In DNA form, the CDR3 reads TGTGCCAGCAGCCAAGAGACAGTGGGAGGTACTGAAGCTTTCTTT.

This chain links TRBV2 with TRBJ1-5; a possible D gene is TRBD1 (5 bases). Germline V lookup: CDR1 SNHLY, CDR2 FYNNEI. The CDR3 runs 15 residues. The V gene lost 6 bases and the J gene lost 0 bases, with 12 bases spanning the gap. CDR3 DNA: TGTGCCAGCAGCACCGACAGCAATAGCAATCAGCCCCAGCATTTT. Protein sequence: CASSTDSNSNQPQHF.

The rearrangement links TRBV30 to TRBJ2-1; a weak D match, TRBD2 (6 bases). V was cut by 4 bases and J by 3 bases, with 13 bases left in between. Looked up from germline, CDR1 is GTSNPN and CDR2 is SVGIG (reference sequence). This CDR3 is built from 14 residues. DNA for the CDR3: TGTGCCTGGATTGGCGGGAATAGCTACAATGAGCAGTTCTTC. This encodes CAWIGGNSYNEQFF.

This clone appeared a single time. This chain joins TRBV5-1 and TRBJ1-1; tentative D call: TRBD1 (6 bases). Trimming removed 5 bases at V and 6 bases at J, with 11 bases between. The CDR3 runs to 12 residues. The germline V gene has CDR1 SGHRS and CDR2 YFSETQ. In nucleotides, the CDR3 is TGCGCCAGCAGAGACAGGCTATCTGAAGCTTTCTTT. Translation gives CASRDRLSEAFF.

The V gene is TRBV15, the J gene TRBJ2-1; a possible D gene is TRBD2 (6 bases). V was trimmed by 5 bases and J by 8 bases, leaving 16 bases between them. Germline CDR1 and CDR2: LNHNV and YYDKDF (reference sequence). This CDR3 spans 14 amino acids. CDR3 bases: TGTGCCACCAGCGGGACTCTTCAGCGCGATGAGCAGTTCTTC. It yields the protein CATSGTLQRDEQFF.